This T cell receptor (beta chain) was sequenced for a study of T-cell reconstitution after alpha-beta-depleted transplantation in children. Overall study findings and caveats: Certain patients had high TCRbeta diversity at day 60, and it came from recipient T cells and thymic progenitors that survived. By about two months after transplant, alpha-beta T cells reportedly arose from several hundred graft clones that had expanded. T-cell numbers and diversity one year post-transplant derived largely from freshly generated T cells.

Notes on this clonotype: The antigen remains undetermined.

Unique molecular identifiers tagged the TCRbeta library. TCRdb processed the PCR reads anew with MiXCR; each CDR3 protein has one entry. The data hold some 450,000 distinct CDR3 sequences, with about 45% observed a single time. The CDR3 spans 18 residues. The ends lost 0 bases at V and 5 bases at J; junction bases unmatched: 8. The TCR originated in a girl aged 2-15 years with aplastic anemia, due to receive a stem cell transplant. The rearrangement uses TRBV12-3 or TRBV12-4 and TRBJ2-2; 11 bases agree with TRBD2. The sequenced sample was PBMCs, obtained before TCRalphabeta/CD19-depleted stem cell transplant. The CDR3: CASSLALIAGGPTGELFF. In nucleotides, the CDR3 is TGTGCCAGCAGTTTAGCGCTCATAGCGGGAGGGCCGACCGGGGAGCTGTTTTTT.